This T cell receptor (beta chain) was identified in a study of blood T cell repertoires in COVID-19. Overall study: Acute and convalescent COVID-19 samples came from the United States, Italy and Spain. T cells, B-cell-depleted T cells, or PBMCs supplied cDNA or gDNA.

CDR3 length: 15 amino acids. V gave up 5 bases and J gave up 2 bases; unmatched junction bases: 6. Germline CDR1 is SGDLS and CDR2 is YYNGEE. As handled by the study authors: How many nucleated cells were present was estimated from reference gene primer amplification. Only in-frame clones appear in the TCRdb table, and some are missing; sequencing was by immunoSEQ multiplex PCR. The D gene and trimming were derived from the DNA, and the V and J assignments and clone size from that table. The profile shows about 220,000 clones, approximately 81% of them singletons. This clone was recorded a few times. Other DNA sequences in the same sample also yield this CDR3.

Sequenced material: peripheral blood. The clonotype was recovered from a woman aged 80 or over with acute or convalescent COVID-19. The chain carries TRBV9 and TRBJ2-2; 7 nucleotides align to TRBD1. CDR3 loop: CASSPRTGNTGELFF. DNA of the CDR3: TGTGCCAGCAGTCCAAGGACAGGAAACACCGGGGAGCTGTTTTTT.